The present entry profiles one T cell receptor beta chain with its context. The antigen is not known. Germline-derived CDR1 and CDR2 are SEHNR and FQNEAQ (reference sequence). This CDR3 spans 12 amino acids. These data belong to a study of OX40 agonist ivuxolimab in advanced cancers. Using immunoSEQ multiplex PCR, the repertoire was profiled, and TCRdb retains in-frame clones only, with some absent. In the table there are 35,000 or so clones, over 75% of which are singletons. Study-wide findings and caveats: Clonal expansion from baseline to week 6 occurred in both CD4+ and CD8+ T cells. Several nonresponders also turned out to have low normalized T-cell clonal expansion. Among the least clonally expanded were partial responders at 0.1-3.0 mg/kg.

The source was CD4+ or CD8+ T cells sorted from blood, collected in a trial of the OX40 agonist ivuxolimab. V and J are TRBV7-9 and TRBJ2-5, with D possibly being TRBD1 (6 bases). The end of the DNA fits TRBJ2-7 better, so the J call may be wrong. This receptor was obtained from an adult with an advanced solid tumor such as melanoma, head and neck, liver or kidney cancer. The CDR3 DNA follows: TGTGCCAGCAGCCTGACAGGCTACGAGCAGTACTTC. It codes for CASSLTGYEQYF.